This TCR beta chain is drawn from a study of cytomegalovirus exposure and HLA in healthy donors. Study results and caveats: The authors enumerated roughly 180 TCR beta chains as linked to cytomegalovirus.

PCR involved 60 Vbeta and 13 Jbeta primers. Sequencing used immunoSEQ multiplex PCR; TCRdb keeps in-frame clones, though not all of them. The table has 80,000 to 95,000 clones, roughly 80% seen once; the top ten hold about 1.9%. The CDR3 spans 15 residues. Germline V gives CDR1 SGHRS, CDR2 YFSETQ. The trim removed 3 bases at V and 4 bases at J, leaving 7 bases unmatched. This clone showed up just once. Its antigen is currently unknown. This receptor was taken from a woman aged 30 to 39 in good health and CMV-seronegative. Sequencing used PBMCs. V and J are TRBV5-1 and TRBJ2-5; 9 bases fit TRBD2. The CDR3 region has the DNA TGCGCCAGCAGCTCCGTAGCGGGAGTCGGAGAGACCCAGTACTTC. It specifies CASSSVAGVGETQYF.